This entry lists 10 T cell receptor beta chains sequenced from one sample in a study of vaccination and CD4 T cells after COVID-19. CD4+ T cells that had been cultured provided DNA sequenced with the Oncomine TCR Beta short-read assay. TCRdb recomputed calls from the PCR reads with MiXCR, one row per CDR3 protein. The data show about 25,000 distinct CDR3 sequences, around half seen once. Antigens for these TCRs are unknown. Indicated treatment: approximately 9-day PBMC culture with coronavirus spike peptide pools or control peptides (ViraFEST assay). Sequencing input: CD4+ T cells from blood, cultured in vitro. The receptor set was obtained from a human donor who had recovered from COVID-19.

The chain couples TRBV19 to TRBJ1-5, with 7 bases aligning to TRBD1. Germline V gene sequence: CDR1 LNHDA, CDR2 SQIVND (reference sequence). This CDR3 contains 15 residues. V dropped 1 base and J dropped 9; count of bases not matched to a gene: 9. This chain's CDR3 is CASSIGTGAGSPQHF. The CDR3 DNA sequence: TGTGCCAGTAGTATAGGTACAGGGGCCGGATCGCCCCAGCATTTT.

This clonotype was found a few times. The V call is TRBV6-5, the J call TRBJ1-5; tentative D call: TRBD1 (5 bases). The length of the CDR3 is 19 residues. Germline CDR1 reads MNHEY; CDR2 reads SVGAGI. Trimming removed 0 bases at V and 2 bases at J, with 20 bases between. For the CDR3, the DNA is TGTGCCAGCAGTTACTCGAATGGTGGAGGGACGATGGGCAATCAGCCCCAGCATTTT. Its protein product is CASSYSNGGGTMGNQPQHF.

This clonotype was counted between two and nine times. The V and J genes are TRBV7-2 and TRBJ1-1; possibly TRBD1 for D (5 bases). Trimming took 6 bases from V and 1 from J, leaving 9 bases between them. The CDR3 runs to 13 residues. Germline lookup yields CDR1 SGHTA and CDR2 FQGNSA. As DNA, the CDR3 is TGTGCCAGCAGGTTCGGGGGGAACACTGAAGCTTTCTTT. The encoded protein is CASRFGGNTEAFF.

The chain links TRBV4-2 to TRBJ1-1; D uncertain. CDR3 length: 14 residues. Germline-derived CDR1 and CDR2 are LGHNA and YNFKEQ. Trimming removed 1 base from V and 0 bases from J, with 6 bases in between. In DNA form, the CDR3 reads TGTGCCAGCAGCCAAGGGACCTTGAACACTGAAGCTTTCTTT. Protein product: CASSQGTLNTEAFF.

V is TRBV5-6 and J is TRBJ2-7; 7 bases fit TRBD1. The J call is doubtful: the DNA matches TRBJ2-5 better. This CDR3 region has 15 residues. Germline V gene lookup returns CDR1 SGHDT and CDR2 YYEEEE. The CDR3 region is CASSERQGTQETQYF. CDR3 DNA sequence: TGTGCCAGCAGCGAGCGACAGGGAACGCAAGAGACCCAGTACTTC.

V gene TRBV6-5 combines with J gene TRBJ1-2; D is ambiguous. The CDR3 runs 19 residues. Germline CDR1 MNHEY, CDR2 SVGAGI. Trimming cost V 0 bases and J 5 bases, with 25 bases left between them. The CDR3 nucleotides are TGTGCCAGCAGTTACTCGAGTAGTGGCAGGACCCTGAATACATATGGCTACACCTTC. It yields the protein CASSYSSSGRTLNTYGYTF.

This clonotype has only a few counts. The rearrangement joins TRBV19 to TRBJ1-5; TRBD1 matches 7 bases. There are 18 residues in the CDR3. Germline values: CDR1 LNHDA, CDR2 SQIVND (reference sequence). Germline trimming cut 3 bases from V and 2 bases from J; bases unmatched to any gene: 13. CDR3 loop: CASSISRQGRDGNQPQHF. CDR3 nucleotide sequence: TGTGCCAGTAGTATCTCCCGACAGGGTAGGGATGGCAATCAGCCCCAGCATTTT.

V usage is TRBV19 and J usage is TRBJ2-7; possibly TRBD1 or TRBD2 for D (5 bases each). CDR1 and CDR2 from the germline V gene are LNHDA and SQIVND (reference sequence). CDR3 length: 15 amino acids. Trimming pared 6 bases from V and 4 bases from J, leaving 19 bases between. CDR3 coding DNA: TGTGCCAGTAGCCCATCCTTGGGGGTCGCTTACGAGCAGTACTTC. This codes for CASSPSLGVAYEQYF.

This clonotype was found a few times. This chain links TRBV2 with TRBJ2-5; 7 bases map to TRBD1. Per the germline V gene, CDR1 is SNHLY and CDR2 is FYNNEI. Unmatched junction bases numbered 5, after V lost 5 bases and J lost 2 bases. CDR3 length equals 14 residues. CDR3: CASSSLTGQETQYF. Written as DNA, the CDR3 is TGTGCCAGCAGTTCCTTGACAGGGCAAGAGACCCAGTACTTC.

V is TRBV27 and J is TRBJ2-7; TRBD2 matches at 7 bases. This CDR3 is built from 15 residues. Trimming at V came to 5 bases and at J to 5 bases, leaving 12 bases not matched to a gene. Germline V CDR1 and CDR2: MNHEY, SMNVEV (reference sequence). CDR3 loop: CASSPQTGLVNEQYF. In DNA form, the CDR3 reads TGTGCCAGCAGTCCTCAAACCGGACTAGTCAACGAGCAGTACTTC.